This T cell receptor (beta chain) was recovered during a study of OX40 agonist ivuxolimab in advanced cancers. Notes on this clone: Its target is unknown.

General study results and limits: People who partly responded at 0.1-3.0 mg/kg had some of the least clonal expansion seen.

The germline CDR1 and CDR2 sequences are SGHDN and FVKESK. The ends were cut back, 1 base at V and 1 base at J, with 7 bases in the middle. There are 14 residues in the CDR3. The assay was immunoSEQ multiplex PCR, and TCRdb's table has in-frame clones only and misses some. The sample lists about 69,000 clones, 80% to 90% occurring once. Blood got drawn at baseline, again on cycle 4 day 1, and then on cycle 7 day 1. The source material was CD4+ or CD8+ T cells sorted from blood, sampled in a trial of the OX40 agonist ivuxolimab. This TCR was sampled from an adult with an advanced solid tumor such as melanoma, head and neck, liver or kidney cancer. J is TRBJ2-5 and V is TRBV14, with D perhaps TRBD2 (5 bases). CDR3 nucleotide sequence: TGTGCCAGCAGCCAAGTTCGGGGCCAAGAGACCCAGTACTTC. Amino acid sequence: CASSQVRGQETQYF.